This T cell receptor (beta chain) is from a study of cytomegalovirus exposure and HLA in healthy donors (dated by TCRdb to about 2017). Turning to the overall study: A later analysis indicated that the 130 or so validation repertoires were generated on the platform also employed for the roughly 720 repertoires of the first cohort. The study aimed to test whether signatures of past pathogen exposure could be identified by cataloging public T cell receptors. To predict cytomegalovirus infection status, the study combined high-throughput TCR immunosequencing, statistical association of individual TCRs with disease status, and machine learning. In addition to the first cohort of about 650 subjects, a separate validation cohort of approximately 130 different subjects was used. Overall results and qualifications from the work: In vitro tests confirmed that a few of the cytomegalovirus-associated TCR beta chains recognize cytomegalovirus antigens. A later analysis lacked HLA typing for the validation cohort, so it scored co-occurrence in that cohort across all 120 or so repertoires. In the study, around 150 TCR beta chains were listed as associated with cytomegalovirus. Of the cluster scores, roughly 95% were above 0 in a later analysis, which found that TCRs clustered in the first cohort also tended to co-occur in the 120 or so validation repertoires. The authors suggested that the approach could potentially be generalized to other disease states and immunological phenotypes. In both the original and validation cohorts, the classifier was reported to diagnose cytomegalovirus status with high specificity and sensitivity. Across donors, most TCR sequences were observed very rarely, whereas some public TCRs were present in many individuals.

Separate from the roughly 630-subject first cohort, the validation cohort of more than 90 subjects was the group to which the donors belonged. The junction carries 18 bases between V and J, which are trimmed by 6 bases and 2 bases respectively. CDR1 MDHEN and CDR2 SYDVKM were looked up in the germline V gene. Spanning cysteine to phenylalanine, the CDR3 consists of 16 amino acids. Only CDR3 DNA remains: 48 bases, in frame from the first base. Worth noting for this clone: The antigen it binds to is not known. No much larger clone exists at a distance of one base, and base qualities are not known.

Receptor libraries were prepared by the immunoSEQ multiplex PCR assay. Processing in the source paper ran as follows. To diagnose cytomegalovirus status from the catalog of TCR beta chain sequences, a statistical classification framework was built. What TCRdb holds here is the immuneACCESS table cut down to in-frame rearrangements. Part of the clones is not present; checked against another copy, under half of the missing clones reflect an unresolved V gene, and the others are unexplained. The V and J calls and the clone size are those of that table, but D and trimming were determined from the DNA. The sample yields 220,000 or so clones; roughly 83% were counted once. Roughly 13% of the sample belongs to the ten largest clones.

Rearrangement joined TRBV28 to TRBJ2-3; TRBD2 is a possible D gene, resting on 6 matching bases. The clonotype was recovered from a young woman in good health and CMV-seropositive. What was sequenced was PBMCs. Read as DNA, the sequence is TGTGCCAGCAGGACCCCGCGGGGCTCTGACACAGATACGCAGTATTTT. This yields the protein CASRTPRGSDTDTQYF.